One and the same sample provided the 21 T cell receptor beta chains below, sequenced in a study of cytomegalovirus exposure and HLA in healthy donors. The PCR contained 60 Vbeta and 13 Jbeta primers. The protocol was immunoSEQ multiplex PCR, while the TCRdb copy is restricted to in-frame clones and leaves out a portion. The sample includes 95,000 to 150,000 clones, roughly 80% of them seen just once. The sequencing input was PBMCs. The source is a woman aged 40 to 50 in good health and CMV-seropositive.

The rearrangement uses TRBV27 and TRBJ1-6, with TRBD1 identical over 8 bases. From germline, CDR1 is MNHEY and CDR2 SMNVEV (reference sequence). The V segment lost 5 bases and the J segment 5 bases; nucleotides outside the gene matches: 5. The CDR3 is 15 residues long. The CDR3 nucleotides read TGTGCCAGCAGTCAAGACAGGGGCCATAATTCACCCCTCCACTTT. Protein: CASSQDRGHNSPLHF.

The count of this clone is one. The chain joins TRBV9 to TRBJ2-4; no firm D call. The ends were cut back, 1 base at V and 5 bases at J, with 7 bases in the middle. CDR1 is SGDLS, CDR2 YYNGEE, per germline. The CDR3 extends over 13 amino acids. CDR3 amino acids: CASSVSSENIQYF. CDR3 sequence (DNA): TGTGCCAGCAGCGTAAGTTCAGAAAACATTCAGTACTTC.

The CDR3 region has the DNA TGTGCCAGCAGTTCACTAGCGGGAGGGCCGGGGGAGACCCAGTACTTC. It encodes CASSSLAGGPGETQYF. This sequence joins TRBV27 and TRBJ2-5, with TRBD2 matching over 13 bases. Germline trimming cut 4 bases from V and 5 bases from J; bases unmatched to any gene: 7. The CDR3 consists of 16 residues. Germline loops: CDR1 MNHEY, CDR2 SMNVEV (reference sequence).

The CDR3 region has the DNA TGTGCCAGCAGTGCGGGAGCGGTGGTCGCCACGCAGTATTTT. It specifies CASSAGAVVATQYF. The chain employs TRBV6-5 and TRBJ2-3; 7 bases agree with TRBD2. After removal of 5 bases from V and 9 bases from J, the junction contained 11 bases not matched to a gene. The CDR3 length is 14 residues. CDR1 is MNHEY, CDR2 SVGAGI, per germline.

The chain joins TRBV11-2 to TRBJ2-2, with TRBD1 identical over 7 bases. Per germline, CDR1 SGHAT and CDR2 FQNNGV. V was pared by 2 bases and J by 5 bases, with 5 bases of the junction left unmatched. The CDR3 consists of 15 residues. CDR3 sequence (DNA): TGTGCCAGCAGCTTAAGACAGGGAGATACCGGGGAGCTGTTTTTT. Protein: CASSLRQGDTGELFF. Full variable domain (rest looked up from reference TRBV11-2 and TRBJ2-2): EAGVAQSPRYKIIEKRQSVAFWCNPISGHATLYWYQQILGQGPKLLIQFQNNGVVDDSQLPKDRFSAERLKGVDSTLKIQPAKLEDSAVYLCASSLRQGDTGELFFGEGSRLTVL.

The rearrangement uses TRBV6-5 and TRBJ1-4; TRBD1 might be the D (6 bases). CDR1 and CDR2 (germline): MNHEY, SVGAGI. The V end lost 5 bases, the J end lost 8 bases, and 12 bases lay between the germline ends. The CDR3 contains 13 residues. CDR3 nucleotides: TGTGCCAGCAGTCAGGGGAGGGGGGAAAAACTGTTTTTT. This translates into CASSQGRGEKLFF.

CDR3 protein: CASSHLQGLTGNTIYF. CDR3 DNA: TGTGCCAGCAGCCACCTACAGGGCCTAACTGGAAACACCATATATTTT. This chain uses TRBV7-9 with TRBJ1-3, with a weak D call TRBD1 (6 bases). The length of the CDR3 is 16 residues. CDR1 is SEHNR, CDR2 FQNEAQ, per germline (reference sequence). V was clipped by 5 bases and J by 2 bases, with 16 bases between them.

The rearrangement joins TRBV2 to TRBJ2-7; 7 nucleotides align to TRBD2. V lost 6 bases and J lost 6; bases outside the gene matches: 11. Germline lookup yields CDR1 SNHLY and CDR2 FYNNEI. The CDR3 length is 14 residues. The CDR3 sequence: CASRGRGGSGEQYF. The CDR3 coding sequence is TGTGCCAGCAGGGGGAGGGGCGGGTCGGGCGAGCAGTACTTC.

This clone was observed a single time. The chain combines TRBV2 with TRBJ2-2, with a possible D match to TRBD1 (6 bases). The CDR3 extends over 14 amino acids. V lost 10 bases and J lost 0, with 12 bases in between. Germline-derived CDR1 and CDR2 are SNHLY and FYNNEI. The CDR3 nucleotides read TGTGCCACCCAAGACAGGACGAACACCGGGGAGCTGTTTTTT. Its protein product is CATQDRTNTGELFF.

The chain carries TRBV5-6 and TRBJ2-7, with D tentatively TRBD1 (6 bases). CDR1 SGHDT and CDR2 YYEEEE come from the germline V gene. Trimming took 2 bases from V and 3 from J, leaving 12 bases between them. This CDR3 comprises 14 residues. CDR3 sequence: CASSFRDTNYEQYF. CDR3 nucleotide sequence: TGTGCCAGCAGCTTCAGGGACACCAACTACGAGCAGTACTTC.

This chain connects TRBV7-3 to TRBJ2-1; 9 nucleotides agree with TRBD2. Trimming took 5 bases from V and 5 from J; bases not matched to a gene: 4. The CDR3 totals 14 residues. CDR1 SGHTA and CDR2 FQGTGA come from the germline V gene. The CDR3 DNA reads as TGTGCCAGCAGCCAGACTAGCGGCCACAATGAGCAGTTCTTC. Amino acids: CASSQTSGHNEQFF.

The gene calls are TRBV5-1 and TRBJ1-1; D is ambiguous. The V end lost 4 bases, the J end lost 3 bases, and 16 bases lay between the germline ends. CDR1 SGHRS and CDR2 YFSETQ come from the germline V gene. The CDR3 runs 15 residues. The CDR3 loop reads CASSETRGLYTEAFF. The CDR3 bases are TGCGCCAGCAGCGAAACTAGAGGTCTCTACACTGAAGCTTTCTTT. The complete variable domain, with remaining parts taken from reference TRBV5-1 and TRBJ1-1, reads KAGVTQTPRYLIKTRGQQVTLSCSPISGHRSVSWYQQTPGQGLQFLFEYFSETQRNKGNFPGRFSGRQFSNSRSEMNVSTLELGDSALYLCASSETRGLYTEAFFGQGTRLTVV.

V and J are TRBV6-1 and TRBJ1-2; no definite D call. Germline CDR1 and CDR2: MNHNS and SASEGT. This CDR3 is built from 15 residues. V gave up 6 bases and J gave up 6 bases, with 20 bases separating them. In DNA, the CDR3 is TGTGCCAGCAGCGTCTCGACAACGGGAGGGAATGGCTACACCTTC. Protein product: CASSVSTTGGNGYTF.

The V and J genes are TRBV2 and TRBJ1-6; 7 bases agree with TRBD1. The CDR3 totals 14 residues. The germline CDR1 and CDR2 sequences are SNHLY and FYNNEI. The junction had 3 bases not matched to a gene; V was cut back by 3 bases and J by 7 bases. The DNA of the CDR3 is TGTGCCAGCAGTGATAAGGGGGCGAATTCACCCCTCCACTTT. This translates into CASSDKGANSPLHF.

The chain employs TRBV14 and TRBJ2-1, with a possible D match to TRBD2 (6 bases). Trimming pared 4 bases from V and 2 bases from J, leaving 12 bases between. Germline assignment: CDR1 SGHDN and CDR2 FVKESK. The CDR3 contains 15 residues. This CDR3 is CASSLTGVPYNEQFF. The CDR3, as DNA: TGTGCCAGCAGCCTGACGGGGGTTCCCTACAATGAGCAGTTCTTC.

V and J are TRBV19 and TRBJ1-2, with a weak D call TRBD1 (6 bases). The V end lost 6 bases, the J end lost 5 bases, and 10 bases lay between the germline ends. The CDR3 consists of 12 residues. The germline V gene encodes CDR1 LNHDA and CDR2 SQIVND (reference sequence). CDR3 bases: TGTGCCAGTAGGAAGGGGGGGTATGGCTACACCTTC. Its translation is CASRKGGYGYTF. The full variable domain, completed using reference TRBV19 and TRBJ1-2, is DGGITQSPKYLFRKEGQNVTLSCEQNLNHDAMYWYRQDPGQGLRLIYYSQIVNDFQKGDIAEGYSVSREKKESFPLTVTSAQKNPTAFYLCASRKGGYGYTFGSGTRLTVV.

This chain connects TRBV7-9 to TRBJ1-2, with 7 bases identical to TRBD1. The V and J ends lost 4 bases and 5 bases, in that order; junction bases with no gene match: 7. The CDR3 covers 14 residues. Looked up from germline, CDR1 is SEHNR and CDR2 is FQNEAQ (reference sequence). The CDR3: CASSSSTGWYGYTF. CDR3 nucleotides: TGTGCCAGCAGCTCCTCGACAGGGTGGTATGGCTACACCTTC.

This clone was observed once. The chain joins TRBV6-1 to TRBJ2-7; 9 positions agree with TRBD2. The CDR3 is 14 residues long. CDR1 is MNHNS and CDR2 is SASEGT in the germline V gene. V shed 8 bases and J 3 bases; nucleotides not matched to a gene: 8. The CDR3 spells CASPRASGVYEQYF. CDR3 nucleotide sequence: TGTGCCAGCCCCCGGGCTAGCGGGGTCTACGAGCAGTACTTC.

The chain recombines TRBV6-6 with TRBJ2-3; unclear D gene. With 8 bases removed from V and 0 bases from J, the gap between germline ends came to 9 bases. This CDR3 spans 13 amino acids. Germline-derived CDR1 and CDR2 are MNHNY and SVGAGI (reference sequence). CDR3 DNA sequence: TGTGCCAGCTCGAGACTTAGCACAGATACGCAGTATTTT. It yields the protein CASSRLSTDTQYF.

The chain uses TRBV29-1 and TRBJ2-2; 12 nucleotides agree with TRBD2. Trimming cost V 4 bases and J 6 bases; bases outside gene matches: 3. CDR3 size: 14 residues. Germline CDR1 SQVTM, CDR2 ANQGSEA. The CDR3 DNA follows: TGCAGCGTTGTCCTAGCGGGGGGGGCCGGGGAGCTGTTTTTT. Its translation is CSVVLAGGAGELFF.

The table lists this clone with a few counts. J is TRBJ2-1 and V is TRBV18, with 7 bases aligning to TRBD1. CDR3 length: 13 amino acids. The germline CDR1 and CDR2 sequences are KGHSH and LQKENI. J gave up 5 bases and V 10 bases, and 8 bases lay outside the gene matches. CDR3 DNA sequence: TGTGCCACCTTTGGGACAGAAAACAATGAGCAGTTCTTC. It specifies CATFGTENNEQFF.